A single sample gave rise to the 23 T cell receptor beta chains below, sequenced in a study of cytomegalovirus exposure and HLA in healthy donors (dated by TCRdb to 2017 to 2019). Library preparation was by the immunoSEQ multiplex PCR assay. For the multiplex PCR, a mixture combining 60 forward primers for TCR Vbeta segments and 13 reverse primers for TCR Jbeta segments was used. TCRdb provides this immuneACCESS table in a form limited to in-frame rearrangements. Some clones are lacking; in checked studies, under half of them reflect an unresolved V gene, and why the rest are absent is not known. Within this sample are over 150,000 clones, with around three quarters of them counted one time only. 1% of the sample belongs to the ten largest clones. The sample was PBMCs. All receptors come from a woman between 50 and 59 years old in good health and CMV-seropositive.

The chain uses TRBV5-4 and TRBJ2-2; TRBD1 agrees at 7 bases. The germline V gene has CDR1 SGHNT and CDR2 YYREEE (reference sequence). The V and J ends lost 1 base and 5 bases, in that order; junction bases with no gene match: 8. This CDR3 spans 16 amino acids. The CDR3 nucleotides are TGTGCCAGCAGCTTGTCGAACAGGGGCGCAACCGGGGAGCTGTTTTTT. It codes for CASSLSNRGATGELFF.

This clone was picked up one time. CDR3 sequence: CASTIQRSEETQYF. DNA for the CDR3: TGTGCCAGCACAATCCAGCGGTCGGAGGAGACCCAGTACTTC. The chain uses TRBV5-4 and TRBJ2-5; tentative D call: TRBD2 (5 bases). Deletions cut 6 bases from V and 5 bases from J, with 17 bases between. The germline V gene has CDR1 SGHNT and CDR2 YYREEE (reference sequence). The CDR3 sequence is 14 residues long. Together with reference TRBV5-4 and TRBJ2-5, the CDR3 gives the full variable domain: ETGVTQSPTHLIKTRGQQVTLRCSSQSGHNTVSWYQQALGQGPQFIFQYYREEENGRGNFPPRFSGLQFPNYSSELNVNALELDDSALYLCASTIQRSEETQYFGPGTRLLVL.

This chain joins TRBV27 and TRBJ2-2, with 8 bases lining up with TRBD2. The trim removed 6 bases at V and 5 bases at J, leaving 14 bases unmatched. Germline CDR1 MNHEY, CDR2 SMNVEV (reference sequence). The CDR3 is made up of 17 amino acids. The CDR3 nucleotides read TGTGCCAGCAGGTGGTCTGCGGGAGGCAGTAAAACCGGGGAGCTGTTTTTT. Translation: CASRWSAGGSKTGELFF.

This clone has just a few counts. DNA for the CDR3: TGTGCCTCTGGAGGGCTGGGGGAGCAGTACTTC. Translation: CASGGLGEQYF. The rearrangement joins TRBV6-1 to TRBJ2-7, with TRBD2 as a possible D gene (6 bases). The V gene lost 11 bases and the J gene lost 7 bases, with 15 bases spanning the gap. This CDR3 contains 11 residues. Germline V CDR1 and CDR2: MNHNS, SASEGT.

The CDR3 here is CASSISRGLMNTEAFF. The DNA for the CDR3 is TGTGCCAGTAGTATTTCCCGGGGTCTCATGAACACTGAAGCTTTCTTT. The gene calls are TRBV19 and TRBJ1-1; no firm D call. Germline V CDR1 and CDR2: LNHDA, SQIVND (reference sequence). Trimming took 3 bases from V and 0 from J, leaving 14 bases between them. The CDR3 runs to 16 residues.

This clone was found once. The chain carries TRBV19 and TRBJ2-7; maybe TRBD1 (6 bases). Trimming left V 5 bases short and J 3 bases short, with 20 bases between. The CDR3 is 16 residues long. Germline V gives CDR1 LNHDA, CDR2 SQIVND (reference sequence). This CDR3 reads CASSLRGPDVYYEQYF. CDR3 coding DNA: TGTGCCAGTAGTCTCAGGGGTCCGGACGTTTACTACGAGCAGTACTTC.

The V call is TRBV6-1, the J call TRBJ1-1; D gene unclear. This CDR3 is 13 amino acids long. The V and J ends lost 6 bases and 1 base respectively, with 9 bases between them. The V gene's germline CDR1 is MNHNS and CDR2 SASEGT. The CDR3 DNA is TGTGCCAGCAGCCCGCGAGAGAACACTGAAGCTTTCTTT. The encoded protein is CASSPRENTEAFF.

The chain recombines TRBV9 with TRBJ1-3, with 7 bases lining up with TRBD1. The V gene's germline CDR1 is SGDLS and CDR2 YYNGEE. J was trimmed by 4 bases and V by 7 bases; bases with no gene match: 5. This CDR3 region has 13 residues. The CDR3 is CASSGGLGNTIYF. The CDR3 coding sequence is TGTGCCAGCTCAGGGGGGCTCGGAAACACCATATATTTT.

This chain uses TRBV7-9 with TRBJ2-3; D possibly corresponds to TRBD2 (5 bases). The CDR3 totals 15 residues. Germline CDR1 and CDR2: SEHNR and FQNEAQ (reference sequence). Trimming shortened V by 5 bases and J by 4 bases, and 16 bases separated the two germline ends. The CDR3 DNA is TGTGCCAGCAGCCAGCGTCGGGGTATAGCAGATACGCAGTATTTT. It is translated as CASSQRRGIADTQYF.

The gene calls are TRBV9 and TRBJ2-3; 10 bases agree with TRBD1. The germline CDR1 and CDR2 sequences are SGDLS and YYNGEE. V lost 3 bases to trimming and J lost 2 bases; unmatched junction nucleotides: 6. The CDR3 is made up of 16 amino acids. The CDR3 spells CASSASGTGATDTQYF. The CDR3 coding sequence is TGTGCCAGCAGCGCCTCCGGGACAGGGGCCACAGATACGCAGTATTTT. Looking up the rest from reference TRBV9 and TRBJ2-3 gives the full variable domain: DSGVTQTPKHLITATGQRVTLRCSPRSGDLSVYWYQQSLDQGLQFLIQYYNGEERAKGNILERFSAQQFPDLHSELNLSSLELGDSALYFCASSASGTGATDTQYFGPGTRLTVL.

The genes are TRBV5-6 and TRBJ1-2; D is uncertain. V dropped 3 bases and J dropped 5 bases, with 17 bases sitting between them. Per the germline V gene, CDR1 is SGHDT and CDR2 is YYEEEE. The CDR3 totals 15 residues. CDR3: CASSSIGRREYGYTF. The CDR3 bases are TGTGCCAGCAGCTCGATAGGGCGGAGGGAGTATGGCTACACCTTC.

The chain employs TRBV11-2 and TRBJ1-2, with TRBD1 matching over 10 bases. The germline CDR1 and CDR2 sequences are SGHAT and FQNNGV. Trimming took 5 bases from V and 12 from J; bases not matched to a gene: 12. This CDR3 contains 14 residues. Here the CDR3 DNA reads TGTGCCAGCAGCCCCGGGACAGGGGCCTTAACCCACACCTTC. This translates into CASSPGTGALTHTF.

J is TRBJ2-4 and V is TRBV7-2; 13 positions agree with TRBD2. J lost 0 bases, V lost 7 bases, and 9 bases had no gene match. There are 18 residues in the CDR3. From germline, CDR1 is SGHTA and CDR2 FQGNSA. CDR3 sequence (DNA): TGTGCCAGCACCCGGACTAGCGGGGGAGTCTTAGCCAAAAACATTCAGTACTTC. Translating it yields CASTRTSGGVLAKNIQYF.

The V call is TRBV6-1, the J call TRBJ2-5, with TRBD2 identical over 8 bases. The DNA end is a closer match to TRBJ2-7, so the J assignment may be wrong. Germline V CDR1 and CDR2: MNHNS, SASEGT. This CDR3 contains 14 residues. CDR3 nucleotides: TGTGCCAGCAGTGAAATTACTAGCGGCTACGAGCAGTACTTC. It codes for CASSEITSGYEQYF.

The CDR3 bases are TGCGCCAGCAGCCAAGATTCCAGATTGAACTATGGCTACACCTTC. The encoded protein is CASSQDSRLNYGYTF. V gene TRBV4-3 combines with J gene TRBJ1-2; no clear D gene. Germline CDR1 LGHNA, CDR2 YSLEER. CDR3 size: 15 residues. Trimming took 0 bases from V and 2 from J, leaving 10 bases between them.

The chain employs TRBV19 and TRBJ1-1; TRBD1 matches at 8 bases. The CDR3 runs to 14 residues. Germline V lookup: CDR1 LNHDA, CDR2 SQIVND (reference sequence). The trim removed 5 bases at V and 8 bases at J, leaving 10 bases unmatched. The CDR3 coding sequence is TGTGCCAGTAGTCCGTCCCCCGGGACAGGAGAAGCTTTCTTT. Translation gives CASSPSPGTGEAFF.

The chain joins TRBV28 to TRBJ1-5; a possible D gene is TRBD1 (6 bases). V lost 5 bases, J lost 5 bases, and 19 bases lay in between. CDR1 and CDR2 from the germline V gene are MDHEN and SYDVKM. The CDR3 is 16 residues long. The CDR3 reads CASSLPGGGADQPQHF. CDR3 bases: TGTGCCAGCAGTCTACCGGGGGGGGGCGCGGATCAGCCCCAGCATTTT.

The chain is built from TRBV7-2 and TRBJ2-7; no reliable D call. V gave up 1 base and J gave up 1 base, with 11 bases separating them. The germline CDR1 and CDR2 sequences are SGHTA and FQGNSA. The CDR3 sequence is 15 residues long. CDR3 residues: CASSLGVQPSYEQYF. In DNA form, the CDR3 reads TGTGCCAGCAGCTTAGGAGTTCAACCGTCCTACGAGCAGTACTTC.

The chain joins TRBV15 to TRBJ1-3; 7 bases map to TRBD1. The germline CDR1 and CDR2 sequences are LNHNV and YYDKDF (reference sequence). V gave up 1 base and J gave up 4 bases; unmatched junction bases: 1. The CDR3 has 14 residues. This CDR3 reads CATSRGRGGNTIYF. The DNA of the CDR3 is TGTGCCACCAGCAGAGGCAGGGGGGGAAACACCATATATTTT.

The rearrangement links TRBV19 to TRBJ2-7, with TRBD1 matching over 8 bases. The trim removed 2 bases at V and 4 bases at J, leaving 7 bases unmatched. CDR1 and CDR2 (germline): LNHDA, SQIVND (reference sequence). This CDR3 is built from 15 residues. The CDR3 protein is CASSIFAGGSYEQYF. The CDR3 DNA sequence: TGTGCCAGTAGTATATTCGCAGGGGGCTCTTACGAGCAGTACTTC.

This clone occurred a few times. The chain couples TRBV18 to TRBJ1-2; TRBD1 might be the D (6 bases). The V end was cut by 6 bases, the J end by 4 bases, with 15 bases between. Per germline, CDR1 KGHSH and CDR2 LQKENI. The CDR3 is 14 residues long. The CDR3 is CASSPTGPGYGYTF. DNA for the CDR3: TGTGCCAGCTCCCCCACAGGGCCCGGCTATGGCTACACCTTC.

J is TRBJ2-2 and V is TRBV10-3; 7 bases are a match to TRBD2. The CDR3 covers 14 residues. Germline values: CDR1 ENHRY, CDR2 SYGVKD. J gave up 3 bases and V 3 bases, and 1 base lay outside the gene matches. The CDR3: CAISDAGDTGELFF. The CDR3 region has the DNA TGTGCCATCAGTGATGCGGGGGACACCGGGGAGCTGTTTTTT.

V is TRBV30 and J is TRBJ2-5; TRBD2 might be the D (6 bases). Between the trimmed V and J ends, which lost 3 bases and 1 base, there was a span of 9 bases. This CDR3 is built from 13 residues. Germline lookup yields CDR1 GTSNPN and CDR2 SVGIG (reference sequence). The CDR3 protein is CAWREGPQETQYF. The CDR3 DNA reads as TGTGCCTGGAGGGAGGGGCCCCAAGAGACCCAGTACTTC.